The present entry profiles one TCR beta chain with its context. The sample comes from a study of blood T cell repertoires in COVID-19. Study at large: Italy, Spain and the United States were the sources of the convalescent and acute COVID-19 samples. The analysed material was cDNA or gDNA that came from T cells, B-cell-depleted T cells, or PBMCs.

Trimming stripped 4 bases from V and 4 bases from J, with 16 bases between. Per the germline V gene, CDR1 is SQVTM and CDR2 is ANQGSEA. The CDR3 runs 14 residues. This table comes from immunoSEQ multiplex PCR, and its TCRdb copy is limited to in-frame clones, with some not included. The sample lists approximately 150,000 clones, roughly 80% seen once, with 7.5% to 10% in the top ten. Seattle-derived patients entered the study during active infection and were followed longitudinally. Sequencing was done on a sample of peripheral blood. The V gene is TRBV29-1, the J gene TRBJ1-1; D not resolved. The sequence came from a woman at least 80 years old with COVID-19, enrolled during active disease. This CDR3 reads CSVVGSTPGTEAFF. Written as DNA, the CDR3 is TGCAGCGTTGTTGGGTCTACCCCGGGCACTGAAGCTTTCTTT.